This T cell receptor beta chain was sequenced during a study of OX40 agonist ivuxolimab in advanced cancers. Whole-study context: It was ivuxolimab, an agonistic anti-OX40 (CD134) antibody, that patients were treated with. Patients were treated with intravenous ivuxolimab, dosed at 0.01 to 10 mg/kg and infused every 2 weeks. Patients in dose escalation had liver, melanoma, kidney or head and neck cancers.

Clones were read by immunoSEQ multiplex PCR, and TCRdb kept only the in-frame ones, dropping some. This table has roughly 61,000 clones, around 88% appearing once. Per the germline V gene, CDR1 is SGHDT and CDR2 is YYEEEE. This CDR3 has 13 residues. The trim removed 1 base at V and 2 bases at J, leaving 0 bases unmatched. Systemic immunosuppression or a history of autoimmune disease excluded patients. The material sequenced was CD4+ or CD8+ T cells sorted from blood, taken in a trial of the OX40 agonist ivuxolimab. This rearrangement joins TRBV5-6 to TRBJ2-7, with TRBD1 identical over 7 bases. This sequence originates from an adult with an advanced solid tumor such as melanoma, head and neck, liver or kidney cancer. Here the CDR3 DNA reads TGTGCCAGCAGCTTGCAGGGGGCCTACGAGCAGTACTTC. Protein: CASSLQGAYEQYF.